This TCR beta chain was sequenced for a study of T cell responses to AZD1222 COVID-19 vaccine. General study findings and limits: Donors in the cohort were predominantly white British and more often female, and clonal diversity was possibly underestimated. Baseline serostatus was positive in only six or seven AZD1222 recipients.

TCRdb keeps only in-frame clones here, not all; method: immunoSEQ multiplex PCR. The sample has 130,000 to 150,000 clones, around 90% seen once. The CDR3 runs 13 residues. Trimming removed 10 bases at V and 5 bases at J, with 18 bases between. Per the germline V gene, CDR1 is MNHEY and CDR2 is SVGAGI. To note about this clone: Its antigen is undetermined.

Source: peripheral blood, taken on day 0 of MenACWY control vaccination. This chain joins TRBV6-5 and TRBJ2-7; D possibly corresponds to TRBD2 (6 bases). This clonotype originated in an adult in good health. The CDR3 is CATGTPVSHEQYF. The CDR3 DNA reads as TGTGCCACCGGGACTCCCGTTTCCCACGAGCAGTACTTC.